This TCR beta chain was sequenced for a study of Graves' ophthalmopathy and Graves' hyperthyroidism. For repertoire sequencing, the TCR beta CDR3 regions were amplified from RNA transcripts. The library came from an HTBI-primed first-round RT-PCR and a second-round multiplex PCR. TCRdb redid the calling of the multiplex PCR reads with MiXCR, one entry per CDR3 protein. The repertoire holds 350,000 to 400,000 distinct CDR3 sequences, with 15% as singletons. This CDR3 is 13 amino acids long. Germline CDR1 MNHEY, CDR2 SVGEGT. This clonotype originated in a woman under 30 with stable Graves' hyperthyroidism. The material sequenced was peripheral blood. The J gene is TRBJ2-7, the V gene TRBV6-2 or TRBV6-3, with D possibly being TRBD1 (6 bases). CDR3 protein: CASHETGSYEQYF. DNA of the CDR3: TGTGCATCGCACGAGACAGGCTCCTACGAGCAGTACTTC.